One sample yielded the 16 T cell receptor beta chains listed below, sequenced in a study of vaccination and CD4 T cells after COVID-19. These receptors' antigens are unknown. Sequenced with the Oncomine TCR Beta short-read assay was DNA taken from cultured CD4+ T cells. MiXCR, run by TCRdb on the PCR reads, gives a single entry per CDR3 protein. Of under 20,000 distinct CDR3 sequences in the sample, less than 70% were seen once. The treatment is: roughly 11-day PBMC culture with coronavirus spike peptide pools or control peptides (ViraFEST assay). The specimen sequenced was CD4+ T cells from blood, cultured in vitro. These receptors were obtained from a human donor who had recovered from COVID-19.

The chain carries TRBV19 and TRBJ2-7; maybe TRBD2 (6 bases). CDR3 length equals 14 residues. Deletions cut 3 bases from V and 2 bases from J, with 11 bases between. The germline gives CDR1 LNHDA, CDR2 SQIVND (reference sequence). Written as DNA, the CDR3 is TGTGCCAGTAGTATGACGGGGGAAACCTACGAGCAGTACTTC. As protein: CASSMTGETYEQYF.

This clonotype was seen a handful of times. The chain joins TRBV6-2 or TRBV6-3 to TRBJ1-6; TRBD1 aligns across 8 bases. CDR3 length equals 14 residues. The germline V gene encodes CDR1 MNHEY and CDR2 SVGEGT. J was trimmed by 11 bases and V by 5 bases; bases with no gene match: 8. The CDR3, as DNA: TGTGCCAGCAGTCTCGGACAGGGTGTTGCACCCCTCCACTTT. Translating it yields CASSLGQGVAPLHF.

The V gene is TRBV6-5, the J gene TRBJ1-6; D gene ambiguous. V was shortened by 2 bases and J by 7 bases, with 9 bases between the two germline ends. Germline CDR1 and CDR2: MNHEY and SVGAGI. The CDR3 totals 14 residues. DNA for the CDR3: TGTGCCAGCAGTTACCGAGGCAACAATTCACCCCTCCACTTT. This encodes CASSYRGNNSPLHF.

The chain is built from TRBV20-1 and TRBJ1-1, with 11 nucleotides matching TRBD1. V lost 1 base, J lost 1 base, and 5 bases stayed unmatched. Per germline, CDR1 DFQATT and CDR2 SNEGSKA (reference sequence). The CDR3 has 16 residues. The CDR3 sequence is CSARGPGQGGNTEAFF. The CDR3 region has the DNA TGCAGTGCTAGAGGACCGGGACAGGGGGGGAACACTGAAGCTTTCTTT.

CDR3 sequence (DNA): TGTGCCAGCATTGGTTCAGCTTACGAGCAGTACTTC. Its translation is CASIGSAYEQYF. The chain couples TRBV2 to TRBJ2-7; D unresolved. V lost 7 bases to trimming and J lost 4 bases, with 11 bases between them. The germline V gene has CDR1 SNHLY and CDR2 FYNNEI. The CDR3 loop spans 12 amino acids.

The J gene is TRBJ1-2, the V gene TRBV1; TRBD1 is the table's D call, not checked against the DNA. TRBV1 counts as a pseudogene. CDR3 length equals 14 residues. The chain's CDR3 is CTSNGRGANYGYTF. CDR3 DNA sequence: TGCACCAGCAACGGCAGGGGCGCCAACTATGGCTACACCTTC.

The chain recombines TRBV7-9 with TRBJ1-2; TRBD1 aligns across 9 bases. Trimming cost V 5 bases and J 2 bases; bases outside gene matches: 9. CDR1 SEHNR and CDR2 FQNEAQ come from the germline V gene (reference sequence). The CDR3 has 16 residues. This CDR3 is CASSPPWDRANYGYTF. The CDR3 DNA reads TGTGCCAGCAGCCCCCCCTGGGACAGGGCAAACTATGGCTACACCTTC.

The V call is TRBV20-1, the J call TRBJ2-3; 11 positions agree with TRBD2. In germline, CDR1 is DFQATT, CDR2 SNEGSKA (reference sequence). The V and J ends lost 7 bases and 2 bases, in that order; junction bases with no gene match: 5. This CDR3 comprises 14 residues. The CDR3 spells CSGLAGGLTDTQYF. DNA of the CDR3: TGCAGTGGGCTAGCGGGGGGCCTCACAGATACGCAGTATTTT.

With regard to this clonotype: Germline and junction disagree at one end, which may indicate a read error. The chain joins TRBV7-9 to TRBJ2-1, with a weak D call TRBD2 (6 bases). This CDR3 has 14 residues. The germline CDR1 and CDR2 sequences are SEHNR and FQNEAQ (reference sequence). Written as DNA, the CDR3 is TGCGCCAGCAGCTTCGCGGGGAACGCTTATGAGCAGTTCTTC. It yields the protein CASSFAGNAYEQFF.

This chain uses TRBV6-1 with TRBJ1-5; 7 nucleotides line up with TRBD1. After removal of 2 bases from V and 0 bases from J, the junction contained 4 bases not matched to a gene. The germline CDR1 and CDR2 sequences are MNHNS and SASEGT. The CDR3 covers 16 residues. The CDR3 here is CASSEQGQYSNQPQHF. CDR3 nucleotide sequence: TGTGCCAGCAGTGAACAGGGACAGTATAGCAATCAGCCCCAGCATTTT.

The gene calls are TRBV20-1 and TRBJ2-2; 8 nucleotides align to TRBD2. Germline V gives CDR1 DFQATT, CDR2 SNEGSKA (reference sequence). There are 14 residues in the CDR3. The V segment lost 3 bases and the J segment 5 bases; nucleotides outside the gene matches: 5. The DNA for the CDR3 is TGCAGTGCTAGTACCGGACTAGCTACCGGGGAGCTGTTTTTT. Amino acid sequence: CSASTGLATGELFF.

In DNA form, the CDR3 reads TGTGCCAGTAGCGACAGGGAGAGGGCTGAAGCTTTCTTT. Translated: CASSDRERAEAFF. The J gene is TRBJ1-1, the V gene TRBV19; 7 bases line up with TRBD1. Trimming took 6 bases from V and 6 from J; bases not matched to a gene: 7. CDR3 size: 13 residues. Per germline, CDR1 LNHDA and CDR2 SQIVND (reference sequence). Variable domain in full (rest from reference TRBV19 and TRBJ1-1): DGGITQSPKYLFRKEGQNVTLSCEQNLNHDAMYWYRQDPGQGLRLIYYSQIVNDFQKGDIAEGYSVSREKKESFPLTVTSAQKNPTAFYLCASSDRERAEAFFGQGTRLTVV.

The chain carries TRBV2 and TRBJ2-3; maybe TRBD1 (5 bases). This CDR3 comprises 13 residues. Germline CDR1 SNHLY, CDR2 FYNNEI. With 8 bases removed from V and 3 bases from J, the gap between germline ends came to 12 bases. The CDR3 spells CASLQGGTDTQYF. The CDR3 region has the DNA TGTGCCAGCTTGCAGGGTGGGACAGATACGCAGTATTTT. The complete variable domain, with remaining parts taken from reference TRBV2 and TRBJ2-3, reads EPEVTQTPSHQVTQMGQEVILRCVPISNHLYFYWYRQILGQKVEFLVSFYNNEISEKSEIFDDQFSVERPDGSNFTLKIRSTKLEDSAMYFCASLQGGTDTQYFGPGTRLTVL.

The CDR3 reads CASRGINTNQPQHF. In nucleotides, the CDR3 is TGTGCCAGCAGGGGAATTAACACCAATCAGCCCCAGCATTTT. The rearrangement joins TRBV6-1 to TRBJ1-5; D is unresolved. V was shortened by 6 bases and J by 3 bases, with 12 bases between the two germline ends. Germline assignment: CDR1 MNHNS and CDR2 SASEGT. This CDR3 comprises 14 residues.

The V and J genes are TRBV12-3 or TRBV12-4 and TRBJ1-5; D is possibly TRBD1 (6 bases). This CDR3 comprises 14 residues. The V end lost 6 bases, the J end lost 0 bases, and 9 bases lay between the germline ends. DNA for the CDR3: TGTGCCAGCAGCATACAGGGTAGCAATCAGCCCCAGCATTTT. Its translation: CASSIQGSNQPQHF.

The sample holds one count of this clonotype. The chain couples TRBV28 to TRBJ2-1; a weak D match, TRBD2 (6 bases). V was shortened by 6 bases and J by 0 bases, with 12 bases between the two germline ends. Germline CDR1 MDHEN, CDR2 SYDVKM. CDR3 length: 15 residues. The CDR3 spells CASRRDLSSYNEQFF. The CDR3 DNA sequence: TGTGCCAGCAGAAGGGACTTGAGCTCCTACAATGAGCAGTTCTTC.